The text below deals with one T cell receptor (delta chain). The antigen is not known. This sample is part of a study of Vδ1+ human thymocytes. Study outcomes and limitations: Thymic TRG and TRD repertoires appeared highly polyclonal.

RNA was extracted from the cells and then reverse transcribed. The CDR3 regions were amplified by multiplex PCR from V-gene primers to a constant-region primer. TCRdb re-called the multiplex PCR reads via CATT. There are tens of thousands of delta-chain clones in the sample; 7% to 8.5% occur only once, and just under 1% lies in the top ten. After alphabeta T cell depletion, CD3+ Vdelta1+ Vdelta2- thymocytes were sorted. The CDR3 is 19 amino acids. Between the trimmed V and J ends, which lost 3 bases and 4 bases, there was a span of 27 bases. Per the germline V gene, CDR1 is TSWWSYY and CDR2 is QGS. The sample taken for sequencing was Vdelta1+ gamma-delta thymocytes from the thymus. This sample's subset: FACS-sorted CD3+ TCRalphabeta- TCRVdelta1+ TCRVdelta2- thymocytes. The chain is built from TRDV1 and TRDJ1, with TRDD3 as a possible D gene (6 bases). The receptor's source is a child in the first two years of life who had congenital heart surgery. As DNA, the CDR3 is TGTGCTCTTGGGGACCGCCAACCATCGGGGATGAGCACAATCGATAAACTCATCTTT. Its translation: CALGDRQPSGMSTIDKLIF.